The T cell receptor beta chain under discussion was sequenced for a study of regulatory T cells in long-lasting Graves disease. This clonotype came up many times. Time point specified: newly diagnosed GD, antithyroid drugs for less than 3 months. PBMC RNA served as the TCR library source. J was trimmed by 7 bases and V by 3 bases; bases with no gene match: 11. The CDR3 runs to 15 residues. Combining iRepertoire HTBI primers with Arm-PCR of CDR3 regions, the authors built TCR beta libraries. TCRdb used MiXCR to reprocess the multiplex PCR reads, holding one entry per CDR3 protein. Of 350,000 to 500,000 distinct CDR3 sequences listed, roughly 15% are singletons. These data were also reused for a study on T cells in Graves' hyperthyroidism and ophthalmopathy.

Sequenced here: peripheral blood mononuclear cells (PBMCs), sampled at new diagnosis, from a patient treated with antithyroid drugs. The chain links TRBV12-3 or TRBV12-4 to TRBJ2-7; 8 bases are shared with TRBD1. The sequence was obtained from a woman in her fifties or sixties with Graves disease. DNA for the CDR3: TGTGCCAGCAGTTTTGCGGACAGGGTATCGGGGGAGCAGTACTTC. Translation gives CASSFADRVSGEQYF.